Below, one TCR beta chain is given with its context. The antigen remains unidentified. V was pared by 4 bases and J by 4 bases, with 10 bases between. Germline values: CDR1 LGHNA, CDR2 YNFKEQ. The length of the CDR3 is 13 residues. The authors produced TCR alpha and TCR beta cDNA libraries with sample barcodes and UMIs by 5'RACE using constant-segment primers. Each CDR3 protein gets one entry after TCRdb re-called the 5' RACE reads with MiXCR. Among tens of thousands of distinct CDR3 sequences listed, about 6% were seen once. The entry originates in a study of T-cell memory formation after mild COVID-19. Study-wide points: Clones contracting across day 15 to 85 had a balanced CD4/CD8 profile; later expanding clones leaned CD4+.

V and J are TRBV4-2 and TRBJ2-5; tentatively, D is TRBD1 (5 bases). The sequence was obtained from an adult who had mild COVID-19 (a few samples of this study predate the infection). Cell type and time point are not known. Sequenced sample: PBMCs or a T cell subset sorted from them (not recorded which). CDR3 DNA sequence: TGTGCCAGCAGCCCCAACAGGTTAGAGACCCAGTACTTC. Translated, it gives CASSPNRLETQYF.